The entry below gives a single TCR beta chain sequence along with its context. Its matching antigen is unknown. The sample comes from a study of a mutant IDH1 vaccine in newly diagnosed glioma. Study-level information: Vaccines were first given 4-6 weeks after radiotherapy alone, or with temozolomide cycles. Week 35 was assigned to visit V12, and week 47 was assigned to visit V13.

Sample time point: week 47, end of study. The investigators gave 300 ug of mutant IDH1 20-mer peptide in each vaccine dose, together with topical imiquimod. With 2 bases removed from V and 0 bases from J, the gap between germline ends came to 5 bases. Germline CDR1 is WNHNN and CDR2 is SYGVQD (reference sequence). There are 15 residues in the CDR3. The data were produced by immunoSEQ multiplex PCR, yet TCRdb's version contains in-frame clones alone and is incomplete. The table records tens of thousands of clones, approximately 84% of them present only once. The chain recombines TRBV10-1 with TRBJ2-6; the D is unclear. Sequencing used PBMCs, obtained from a glioma patient whose treatment included an IDH1 peptide vaccine. The TCR sequence derives from a man aged 25 to 40 with glioma. The CDR3 loop reads CASSEGDSGANVLTF. Here the CDR3 DNA reads TGCGCCAGCAGTGAGGGAGACTCTGGGGCCAACGTCCTGACTTTC.